This is a list of T cell receptor beta chains from one sample in a study of blood T cell repertoires in COVID-19. Sequenced by immunoSEQ multiplex PCR; TCRdb stores in-frame clones only, minus some. The sample has some 260,000 clones; approximately 90% are singletons. Sequencing was carried out using PBMCs or T cells enriched from blood (not recorded which). Every receptor here comes from a man aged 40-55 years who had recovered from COVID-19. Both conserved end residues are part of each CDR3. The size of a clone is reported for some rows only, either as once, few or many, or as a class for expanded clones.

V	size	J	CDR3
TRBV4-1	NA	TRBJ2-3	CASSSGLITDTQYF
TRBV2	NA	TRBJ1-2	CASSVSRDRVTGYTF
TRBV4-2	NA	TRBJ2-3	CASSQDVGGVSDTQYF
TRBV7-8	NA	TRBJ2-7	CASSLGREGGYF
TRBV9	NA	TRBJ1-2	CASSVGSRVYGYTF
TRBV5-6	NA	TRBJ2-1	CASTLTRNEQFF
TRBV10-3	NA	TRBJ1-5	CAISPGQGAGRETSQHF
TRBV5-1	NA	TRBJ2-2	CASAGYLRYTGELFF
TRBV19	NA	TRBJ1-2	CASSIISAEVYTF
TRBV6-5	NA	TRBJ1-1	CASTRGRGTEAFF
TRBV5-1	NA	TRBJ2-5	CASTQRGDREETQYF
TRBV6-5	NA	TRBJ2-3	CASRHRGTDTQYF
TRBV5-5	once	TRBJ2-5	CASSPPRGAGETQYF
TRBV4-2	NA	TRBJ2-3	CASSQEVPSGQSTDTQYF
TRBV9	NA	TRBJ2-1	CASTVSGAAYNEQFF
TRBV24-1	NA	TRBJ2-7	CATSEGGLAGYEQYF
TRBV5-1	NA	TRBJ2-7	CASSFRQAYEQYF
TRBV7-2	NA	TRBJ2-3	CASRTSSGAGGTDTQYF
TRBV7-9	NA	TRBJ1-2	CASSSYFYGYTF
TRBV30	NA	TRBJ2-3	CAWNSPGLAGGTDTQYF
TRBV9	NA	TRBJ1-6	CASSVGAFDSPLHF
TRBV2	NA	TRBJ2-7	CASSGDKTGFDEQYF
TRBV11-2	NA	TRBJ1-1	CASSLDLNTEAFF
TRBV9	NA	TRBJ2-3	CASSVDGSIGDTQYF
TRBV5-1	NA	TRBJ2-7	CASSPAGDRTYEQYF
TRBV18	NA	TRBJ1-1	CASSSLSTEAFF
TRBV19	NA	TRBJ1-2	CASRLQTGGLLGGYTF
TRBV10-3	once	TRBJ1-1	CAIMGQGTRTEAFF
TRBV6-2/TRBV6-3	NA	TRBJ2-3	CASSYGTSGGKDTQYF
TRBV10-3	few	TRBJ1-1	CAISFQNTEAFF
TRBV7-6	NA	TRBJ2-5	CASSFGGVIQETQYF
TRBV6-1	NA	TRBJ1-5	CASSDAQVNQPQHF